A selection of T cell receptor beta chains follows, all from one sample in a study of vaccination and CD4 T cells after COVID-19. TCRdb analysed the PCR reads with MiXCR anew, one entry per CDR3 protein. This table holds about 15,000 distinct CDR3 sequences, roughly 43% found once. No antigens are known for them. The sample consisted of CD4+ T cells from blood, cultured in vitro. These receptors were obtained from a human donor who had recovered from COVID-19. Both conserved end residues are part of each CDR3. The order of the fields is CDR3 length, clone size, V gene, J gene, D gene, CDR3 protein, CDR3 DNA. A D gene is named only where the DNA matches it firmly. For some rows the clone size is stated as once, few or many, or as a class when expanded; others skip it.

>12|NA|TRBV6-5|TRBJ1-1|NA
CASSYQDTEAFF
TGTGCCAGCAGTTACCAAGACACTGAAGCTTTCTTT
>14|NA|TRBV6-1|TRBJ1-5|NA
CASSEGGGNQPQHF
TGTGCCAGCAGTGAAGGGGGGGGCAATCAGCCCCAGCATTTT
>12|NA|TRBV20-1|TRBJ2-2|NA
CSASGNTGELFF
TGCAGTGCTAGCGGGAACACCGGGGAGCTGTTTTTT
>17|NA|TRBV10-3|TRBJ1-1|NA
CAIRDLGERGEVGEAFF
TGTGCCATCAGGGATCTCGGGGAGCGCGGCGAGGTAGGTGAAGCTTTCTTT
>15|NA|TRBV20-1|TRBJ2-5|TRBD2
CSASARLAGGETQYF
TGCAGTGCTAGCGCTAGACTAGCGGGAGGAGAGACCCAGTACTTC
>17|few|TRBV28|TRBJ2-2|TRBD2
CASSLWKLAGGPGELFF
TGTGCCAGCAGTTTGTGGAAACTAGCGGGAGGGCCCGGGGAGCTGTTTTTT
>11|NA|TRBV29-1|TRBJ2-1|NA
CSVEEGREQFF
TGCAGCGTTGAAGAAGGTCGGGAGCAGTTCTTC
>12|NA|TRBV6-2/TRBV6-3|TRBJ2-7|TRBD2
CASSGTTYEQYF
TGTGCCAGCAGTGGGACTACCTACGAGCAGTACTTC
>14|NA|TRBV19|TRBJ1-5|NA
CASRSRGGNQPQHF
TGTGCCAGTAGGTCAAGGGGTGGCAATCAGCCCCAGCATTTT
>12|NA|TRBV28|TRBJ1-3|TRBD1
CASKGAESTIYF
TGTGCCAGCAAGGGGGCGGAGAGCACCATATATTTT
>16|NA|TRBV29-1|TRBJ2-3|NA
CSVGTVWGAGTDTQYF
TGCAGCGTGGGTACCGTTTGGGGGGCTGGCACAGATACGCAGTATTTT
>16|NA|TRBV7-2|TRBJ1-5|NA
CASSLGGFGSNQPQHF
TGTGCCAGCAGCTTAGGCGGGTTCGGTAGCAATCAGCCCCAGCATTTT
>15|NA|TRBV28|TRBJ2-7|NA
CASSLLGSQGLEQYF
TGTGCCAGCAGCCTACTCGGATCCCAAGGGCTCGAGCAGTACTTC
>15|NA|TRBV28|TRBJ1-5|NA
CASLPGGRDNQPQHF
TGTGCCAGCCTTCCGGGGGGACGTGACAATCAGCCCCAGCATTTT
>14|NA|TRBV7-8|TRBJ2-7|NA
CASSLDSGDYEQYF
TGTGCCAGCAGCTTAGATTCGGGGGACTACGAGCAGTACTTC
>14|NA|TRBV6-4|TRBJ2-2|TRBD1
CASRQGWNTGELFF
TGTGCCAGTAGACAGGGGTGGAACACCGGGGAGCTGTTTTTT
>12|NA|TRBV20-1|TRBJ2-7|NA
CSARELPYEQYF
TGCAGTGCTAGAGAACTACCGTACGAGCAGTACTTC
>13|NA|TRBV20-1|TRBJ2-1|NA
CSAGPLGSHEQFF
TGCAGTGCTGGACCTCTTGGTTCACATGAGCAGTTCTTC
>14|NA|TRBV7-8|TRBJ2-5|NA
CASSLYGVQETQYF
TGTGCCAGCAGCTTATACGGGGTTCAAGAGACCCAGTACTTC
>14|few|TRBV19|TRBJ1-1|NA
CASSRSGVSTEAFF
TGTGCCAGTAGTCGATCTGGGGTTTCGACTGAAGCTTTCTTT
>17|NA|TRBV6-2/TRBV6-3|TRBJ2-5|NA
CASSYSKRTGLAETQYF
TGTGCCAGCAGTTACTCGAAGCGGACGGGCCTGGCGGAGACCCAGTACTTC
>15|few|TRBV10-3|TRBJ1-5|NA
CAISEARGDNQPQHF
TGTGCCATCAGTGAGGCCAGGGGCGACAATCAGCCCCAGCATTTT
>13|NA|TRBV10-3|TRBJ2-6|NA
CAISELGTNVLTF
TGTGCCATCAGTGAGCTGGGAACCAACGTCCTGACTTTC
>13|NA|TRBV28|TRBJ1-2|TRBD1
CASSTGGRYGYTF
TGTGCCAGCAGTACAGGGGGCAGGTATGGCTACACCTTC
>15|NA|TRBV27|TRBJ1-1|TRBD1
CASRHRDRGSEGAFF
TGTGCCAGCAGACACCGGGACAGGGGTTCTGAAGGAGCTTTCTTT
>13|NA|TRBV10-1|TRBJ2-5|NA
CASSEGGKETQYF
TGCGCCAGCAGTGAGGGAGGGAAGGAGACCCAGTACTTC
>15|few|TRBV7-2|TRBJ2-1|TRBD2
CASSLHSGTYNEQFF
TGTGCCAGCAGCTTACATAGCGGGACCTACAATGAGCAGTTCTTC
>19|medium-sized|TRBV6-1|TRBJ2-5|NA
CASSHRGKYGQRYQETQYF
TGTGCCAGCAGCCACCGAGGGAAGTACGGACAACGATACCAAGAGACCCAGTACTTC
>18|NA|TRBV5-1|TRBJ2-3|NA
CASSLGSTRGAGTDTQYF
TGCGCCAGCAGCTTGGGCTCCACAAGGGGCGCGGGCACAGATACGCAGTATTTT
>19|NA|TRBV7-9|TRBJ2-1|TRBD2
CASSRRGGLAADSYNEQFF
TGTGCCAGCAGCCGCCGAGGTGGACTAGCGGCGGACTCCTACAATGAGCAGTTCTTC
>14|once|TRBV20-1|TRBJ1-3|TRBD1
CSARRDSSGNTIYF
TGCAGTGCTAGACGGGACAGCTCTGGAAACACCATATATTTT
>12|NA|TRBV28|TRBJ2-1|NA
CASSLRRGEQFF
TGTGCCAGCAGTTTAAGGCGGGGTGAGCAGTTCTTC
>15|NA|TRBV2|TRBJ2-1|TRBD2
CASSESGLTYNEQFF
TGTGCCAGCAGTGAGTCGGGACTAACCTACAATGAGCAGTTCTTC
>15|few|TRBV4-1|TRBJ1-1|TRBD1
CASSSDRGRETEAFF
TGCGCCAGCAGCTCGGACAGGGGGCGGGAGACTGAAGCTTTCTTT
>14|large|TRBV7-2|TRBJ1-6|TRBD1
CASSFRQGNSPLHF
TGTGCCAGCAGCTTCCGACAGGGTAATTCACCCCTCCACTTT
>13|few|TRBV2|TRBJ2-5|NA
CASSEQLQETQYF
TGTGCCAGCAGTGAACAGCTCCAAGAGACCCAGTACTTC
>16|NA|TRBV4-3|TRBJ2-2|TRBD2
CASSQLAGLNTGELFF
TGCGCCAGCAGCCAACTAGCGGGATTGAACACCGGGGAGCTGTTTTTT
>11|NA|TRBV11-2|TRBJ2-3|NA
CASSPRVDHHF
TGTGCCAGCAGCCCCCGGGTAGACCACCATTTT
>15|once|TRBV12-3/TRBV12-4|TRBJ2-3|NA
CASTTSGAATDTQYF
TGTGCCAGCACCACCTCCGGGGCGGCCACAGATACGCAGTATTTT
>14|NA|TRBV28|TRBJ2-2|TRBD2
CASTGGGEIGELFF
TGTGCCAGCACCGGCGGGGGGGAAATCGGGGAGCTGTTTTTT
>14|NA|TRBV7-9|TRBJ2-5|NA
CASSSTAQGLTQYF
TGTGCCAGCAGCTCGACAGCACAGGGTCTTACTCAGTACTTC
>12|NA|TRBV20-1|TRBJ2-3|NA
CSLAGGADTQYF
TGCAGCTTGGCGGGTGGCGCAGATACGCAGTATTTT
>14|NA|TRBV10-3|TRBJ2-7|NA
CASMIGGSSYEQYF
TGTGCCAGCATGATCGGGGGATCTTCCTACGAGCAGTACTTC
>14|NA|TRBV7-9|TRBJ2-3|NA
CASSFSKGTDTQYF
TGTGCCAGCAGCTTCAGTAAGGGCACAGATACGCAGTATTTT
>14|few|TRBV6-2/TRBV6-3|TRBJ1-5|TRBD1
CASRPGTGDQPQHF
TGTGCCAGCCGCCCAGGGACAGGGGATCAGCCCCAGCATTTT